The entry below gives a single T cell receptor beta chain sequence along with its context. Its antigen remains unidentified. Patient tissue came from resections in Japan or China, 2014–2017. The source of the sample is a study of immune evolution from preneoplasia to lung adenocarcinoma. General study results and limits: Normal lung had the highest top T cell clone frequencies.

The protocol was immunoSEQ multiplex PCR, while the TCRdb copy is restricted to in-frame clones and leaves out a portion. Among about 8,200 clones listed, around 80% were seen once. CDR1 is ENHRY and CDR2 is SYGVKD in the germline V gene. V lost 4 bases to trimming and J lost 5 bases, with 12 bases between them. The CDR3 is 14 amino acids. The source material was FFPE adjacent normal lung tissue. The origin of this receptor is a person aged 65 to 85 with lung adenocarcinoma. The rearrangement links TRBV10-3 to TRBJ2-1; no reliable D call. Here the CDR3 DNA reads TGTGCCATCAGTGGGGGAAACAGCCACAATGAGCAGTTCTTC. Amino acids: CAISGGNSHNEQFF.